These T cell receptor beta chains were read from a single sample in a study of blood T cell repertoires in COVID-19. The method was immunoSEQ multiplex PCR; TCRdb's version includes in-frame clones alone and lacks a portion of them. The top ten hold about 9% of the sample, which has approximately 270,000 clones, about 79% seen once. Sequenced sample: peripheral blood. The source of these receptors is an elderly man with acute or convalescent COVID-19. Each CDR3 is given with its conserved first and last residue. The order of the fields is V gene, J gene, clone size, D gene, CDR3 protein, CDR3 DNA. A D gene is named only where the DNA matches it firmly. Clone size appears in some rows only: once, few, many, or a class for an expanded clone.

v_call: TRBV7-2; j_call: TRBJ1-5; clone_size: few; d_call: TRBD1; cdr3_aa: CASSLFDRGSGQPQHF; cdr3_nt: TGTGCCAGCAGCTTATTCGACAGGGGGTCAGGGCAGCCCCAGCATTTT
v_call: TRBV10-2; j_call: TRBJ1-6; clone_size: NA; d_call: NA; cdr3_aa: CASSVQGGYSPLHF; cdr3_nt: TGCGCCAGCAGTGTTCAGGGCGGTTATTCACCCCTCCACTTT
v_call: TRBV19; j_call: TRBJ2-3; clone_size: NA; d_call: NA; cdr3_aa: CASGRDFRYF; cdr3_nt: TGTGCCAGTGGCCGGGACTTCCGATATTTT
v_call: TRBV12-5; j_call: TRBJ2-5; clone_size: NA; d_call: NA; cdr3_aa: CASGLRGETQYF; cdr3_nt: TGTGCTTCGGGCCTCAGGGGAGAGACCCAGTACTTC
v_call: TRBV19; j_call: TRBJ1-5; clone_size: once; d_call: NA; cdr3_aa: CASSIFGHYSNQPQHF; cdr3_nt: TGTGCCAGTAGTATATTCGGACATTATAGCAATCAGCCCCAGCATTTT
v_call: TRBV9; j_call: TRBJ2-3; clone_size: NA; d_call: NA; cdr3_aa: CASSSGLGYSTDTQYF; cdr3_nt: TGTGCCAGCAGCTCCGGACTGGGGTATAGCACAGATACGCAGTATTTT
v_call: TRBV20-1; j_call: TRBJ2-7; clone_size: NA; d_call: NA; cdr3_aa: CSASKPPLYEQYF; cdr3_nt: TGCAGTGCTAGTAAGCCACCTTTATACGAGCAGTACTTC
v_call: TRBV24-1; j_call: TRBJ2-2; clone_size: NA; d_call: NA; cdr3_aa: CATSDPRTGTTGELFF; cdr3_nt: TGTGCCACCAGTGATCCCCGAACAGGGACCACCGGGGAGCTGTTTTTT
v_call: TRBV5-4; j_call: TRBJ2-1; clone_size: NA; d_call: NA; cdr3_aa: CASSAGIRRAWEQFF; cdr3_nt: TGTGCCAGCAGCGCGGGGATAAGAAGGGCATGGGAGCAGTTCTTC
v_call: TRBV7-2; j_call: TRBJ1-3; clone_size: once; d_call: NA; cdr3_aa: CASSRRVSGNTIYF; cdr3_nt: TGTGCCAGCAGCCGGCGGGTCTCTGGAAACACCATATATTTT
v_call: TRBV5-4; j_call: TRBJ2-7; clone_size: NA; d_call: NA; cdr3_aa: CASSLAGGGIAYEQYF; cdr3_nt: TGTGCCAGCAGCTTGGCCGGGGGAGGTATCGCGTACGAGCAGTACTTC
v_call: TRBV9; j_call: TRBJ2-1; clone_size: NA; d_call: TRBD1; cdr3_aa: CASSQGVQGNNEQFF; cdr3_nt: TGTGCCAGCAGCCAGGGGGTACAGGGAAACAATGAGCAGTTCTTC